This TCR beta chain was recovered during a study of blood T cell repertoires in COVID-19 (TCRdb year 2020). Background on the whole study: Collaborator samples came from the United States, Italy and Spain and covered acute and convalescent phases of COVID-19. The prospective study material was composed of cDNA or gDNA derived from T cells, B-cell-depleted T cells, or PBMCs. Subjects who had been exposed to COVID-19, were actively infected with it, or had recovered from it provided the deeply sampled blood TCRbeta repertoires that made up the dataset. The repertoires were released in a freely available public database meant as a resource for research on the immune response to SARS-CoV-2. Samples were obtained from the ongoing ImmuneRACE study (first 160 participants) and from some 1,300 subjects provided by 6 global collaborators. Sample metadata almost always included a de-identified subject ID, COVID-19 status, age in years and sex. Where available, HLA class I and class II types were obtained from metadata supplied by the sample provider rather than from assay-based typing.

V loses 4 bases of germline sequence and J loses 2 bases, and the interval between the two ends is 12 bases. Reading the germline V gene gives CDR1 SGDLS and CDR2 YYNGEE. The CDR3, from cysteine to phenylalanine, totals 14 residues. Only the CDR3 portion is preserved as DNA: 42 bases, with reading frame beginning at the first base. The immunoSEQ Assay, a bias-controlled multiplex PCR, was used to amplify TCRbeta CDR3 regions from genomic DNA. From the authors' description of their analysis: Within the assay, amplification of reference gene primers was used to estimate how many nucleated cells each sample contained. To quantify the absolute abundance of each unique TCRbeta CDR3 rearrangement, sequence reads were collapsed and filtered. Productive Simpson clonality was computed per sample as the square root of Simpson's diversity index over productive rearrangements. TCRdb mirrors the immuneACCESS table, restricted to in-frame sequences. Some clones are absent from its copies; in checked studies, under half trace to an unresolved V gene, and the reason for the others is unknown. V, J and clone size are taken as reported in that table, and D and trimming were inferred from the DNA itself. The sample records some 230,000 clones, approximately 83% of which are singletons. The ten largest clones add up to less than 2.5% of the sample.

Each collaborating institution followed its own protocols to collect whole blood in K2EDTA tubes. For TCRbeta analysis, collaborators shipped samples in one of three forms: frozen whole blood, isolated PBMCs, or DNA extracted from either of those sample types. Study-wide findings and limitations: The quantity of clinical and demographic metadata differed by source and by participant and was supplied without curation.

Comment on this clone: The antigen this receptor binds is unknown. Base qualities are not at hand, and no much larger clone is one base apart.

The sample taken for sequencing was peripheral blood. This clonotype was obtained from a woman in her sixties with acute or convalescent COVID-19. The chain uses TRBV9 and TRBJ1-1; no D gene is confidently identified. The CDR3 reads CASSREGGNTEAFF. The DNA sequence follows: TGTGCCAGCAGCCGTGAGGGCGGAAACACTGAAGCTTTCTTT.